This T cell receptor beta chain was retrieved from a study of blood T cells in healthy people across ages. The CDR3 has 18 amino acids. Germline CDR1 SGHDN, CDR2 FVKESK. V lost 4 bases, J lost 5 bases, and 12 bases stayed unmatched. Together with a sample-barcoded 5' primer, a J-beta primer mix was included in a second PCR lasting about 6 to 11 cycles. Each cDNA molecule was tagged by a template-switch adaptor that had 12 random nucleotides. Each sample yielded at least 3 million CDR3-containing paired-end reads. A single record per CDR3 protein comes from TCRdb applying MiXCR to the 5' RACE reads. The sample lists 1.6 million or so distinct CDR3 sequences, about 31% occurring once.

Sequencing used blood. The receptor was isolated from a woman aged 25 to 39 in good health. The genes are TRBV14 and TRBJ2-5, with TRBD2 matching 14 bases. CDR3 protein: CASSRYLTSGGAFETQYF. The DNA of the CDR3 is TGTGCCAGCAGCCGATACTTGACTAGCGGGGGGGCATTTGAGACCCAGTACTTC.